This T cell receptor beta chain was sequenced during a study of T cell responses to AZD1222 COVID-19 vaccine. Study results and caveats: Spike-specific TCR breadth and depth were elevated following two AZD1222 doses. Reports indicate that nearly half of spike-specific TCRs are directed at unmutated variant regions.

Here immunoSEQ multiplex PCR was the method, and the copy in TCRdb shows in-frame clones only, minus some. The sample lists around 150,000 clones; about 93% were seen once. As to this clone: Its antigen is currently unknown.

The germline CDR1 and CDR2 sequences are MGHRA and YSYEKL. V lost 0 bases, J lost 7 bases, and 9 bases lay in between. The CDR3 is made up of 13 amino acids. Some second doses came at about 4 weeks and others at about 12 weeks; these were pooled. This sequence joins TRBV4-1 and TRBJ1-2; no clear D gene. This sequence was found in an adult who received the AZD1222 COVID-19 vaccine. The source material was peripheral blood, sampled 28 days after the second AZD1222 dose. DNA for the CDR3: TGCGCCAGCAGCCAAGATATTATTGGTGGCTACACCTTC. Its protein is CASSQDIIGGYTF.